This TCR beta chain was obtained from a study of blood T cells in healthy people across ages. Study-level points and caveats: Per-million-T-cell TCR beta diversity fell roughly linearly with age. Diversity estimates from one million T cells were considered underestimates. Since the PBMCs were unsorted, naive and antigen-experienced cells could not be conclusively compared.

The use of a sample-barcoded 5' primer and a J-beta primer mix characterized a second PCR of roughly 6 to 11 cycles. Every molecule of cDNA carried a tag from a template-switch adaptor with 12 random nucleotides. From the 5' RACE reads, TCRdb called clonotypes with MiXCR, one entry per CDR3 protein. This repertoire shows over a million distinct CDR3 sequences, 45% found once; its top ten account for about 19%. The germline gives CDR1 SQVTM, CDR2 ANQGSEA. With 4 bases clipped from V and 13 bases from J, the junction kept 20 bases outside the gene matches. CDR3 length: 16 residues. A few counts support this clonotype. The antigen remains unidentified.

The chain carries TRBV29-1 and TRBJ2-4, with 9 bases that match TRBD2. Sequenced input: blood. This receptor was taken from a woman aged 55-70 years in good health. This CDR3 is CSVGFGSSGTLYGQYF. CDR3 DNA: TGCAGCGTTGGTTTCGGGTCTAGCGGGACCCTTTACGGGCAGTACTTC.